A selection of T cell receptor beta chains follows, all from one sample in a study of response to subunit inactivated influenza vaccine. TCRdb called the RT-PCR reads again in MiXCR, with one record for every CDR3 protein. The sample lists about 240,000 distinct CDR3 sequences; over 9% were seen once. This material consisted of non-naive T cells sorted from PBMCs, taken 14 to 15 days before vaccination. The receptors originated from a man in his forties or fifties who received an inactivated influenza vaccine. CDR3s include the opening cysteine and the closing phenylalanine or tryptophan. Each record gives: clone size, J gene, D gene, V gene, CDR3 DNA, CDR3 protein. D genes are given only for firm matches. Size is omitted from some rows. Given values are once, few, many or a class for expanded clones.

clone size: many; J gene: TRBJ2-5; D gene: .; V gene: TRBV7-2; CDR3 DNA: TGTGCCAGCAGCTTTTCCCAGCAAGAGACCCAGTACTTC; CDR3 protein: CASSFSQQETQYF
clone size: few; J gene: TRBJ2-1; D gene: .; V gene: TRBV4-1; CDR3 DNA: TGCGCCAGCAGCCAAGAGGGGCTAGTGTCCTACAATGAGCAGTTCTTC; CDR3 protein: CASSQEGLVSYNEQFF
clone size: .; J gene: TRBJ2-1; D gene: TRBD2; V gene: TRBV28; CDR3 DNA: TGTGCCACCAGGACTAGCGGGAACAATGAGCAGTTCTTC; CDR3 protein: CATRTSGNNEQFF
clone size: .; J gene: TRBJ1-1; D gene: .; V gene: TRBV6-2/TRBV6-3; CDR3 DNA: TGTGCCAGCAGACCGGGTAGGGACACTGAAGCTTTCTTT; CDR3 protein: CASRPGRDTEAFF
clone size: many; J gene: TRBJ2-5; D gene: .; V gene: TRBV20-1; CDR3 DNA: TGCAGTGCTAGAGGTCCGGGAGTACTTCGGGAGACCCAGTACTTC; CDR3 protein: CSARGPGVLRETQYF
clone size: few; J gene: TRBJ2-1; D gene: TRBD1; V gene: TRBV5-1; CDR3 DNA: TGCGCCAGCAGCGTCTGGGACAGGTCAGGTGATGAGCAGTTCTTC; CDR3 protein: CASSVWDRSGDEQFF
clone size: few; J gene: TRBJ2-5; D gene: .; V gene: TRBV24-1; CDR3 DNA: TGTGCCACCAGTCCCGGGACCGCGCCGGGGGAGACCCAGTACTTC; CDR3 protein: CATSPGTAPGETQYF
clone size: .; J gene: TRBJ1-5; D gene: .; V gene: TRBV10-3; CDR3 DNA: TGTGCCATCAGTGATAGGGAGGGTCGTCAGCCCCAGCATTTT; CDR3 protein: CAISDREGRQPQHF
clone size: .; J gene: TRBJ1-5; D gene: TRBD1; V gene: TRBV5-1; CDR3 DNA: TGCGCCAGCAGCCCAAGCGGGACAGAACAGCCCCAGCATTTT; CDR3 protein: CASSPSGTEQPQHF
clone size: .; J gene: TRBJ2-1; D gene: .; V gene: TRBV7-8; CDR3 DNA: TGTGCCAGCAGCGAGGGACTTAGGGTCCGGAGGGTCTTC; CDR3 protein: CASSEGLRVRRVF
clone size: few; J gene: TRBJ2-7; D gene: .; V gene: TRBV18; CDR3 DNA: TGTGCCAGCTCACGGGGGTACTACGAGCAGTACTTC; CDR3 protein: CASSRGYYEQYF
clone size: few; J gene: TRBJ2-4; D gene: TRBD1; V gene: TRBV4-1; CDR3 DNA: TGCGCCAGCAGCCGGTCCCGGGACAGGGTGAACATTCAGTACTTC; CDR3 protein: CASSRSRDRVNIQYF
clone size: few; J gene: TRBJ2-2; D gene: TRBD2; V gene: TRBV2; CDR3 DNA: TGTGCCGCCCGGTCAACTAGCGGGAGTTTTAACACCGGGGAGCTGTTTTTT; CDR3 protein: CAARSTSGSFNTGELFF
clone size: few; J gene: TRBJ2-5; D gene: TRBD1; V gene: TRBV10-1; CDR3 DNA: TGCGCCAGGATAACGGGACAGCTAACAAAGTGGACCCAGTACTTC; CDR3 protein: CARITGQLTKWTQYF